The T cell receptor (beta chain) under discussion was sequenced for a study of blood T cell repertoires in COVID-19. Study details: Whether acute or convalescent, the COVID-19 samples came from the United States, Italy and Spain. The cDNA or gDNA used as material had been derived from T cells, B-cell-depleted T cells, or PBMCs.

In the original processing: Nucleated cell counts were estimated from reference gene primer amplification. The method was immunoSEQ multiplex PCR; TCRdb's version includes in-frame clones alone and lacks a portion of them. That table is the source of V, J and clone size, and D and trimming were worked out from the DNA. The table has about 160,000 clones, around 85% seen once. Trimming took 0 bases from V and 2 from J, leaving 5 bases between them. This CDR3 contains 13 residues. From germline, CDR1 is SGDLS and CDR2 YYNGEE. The TCR sequence derives from a man aged 60-69 years with active or convalescent COVID-19. The J gene is TRBJ1-2, the V gene TRBV9; possibly TRBD1 for D (5 bases). Sequencing was performed on peripheral blood. The CDR3 here is CASSVGTNYGYTF. The CDR3 bases are TGTGCCAGCAGCGTAGGGACAAACTATGGCTACACCTTC.